This entry concerns a single T cell receptor (beta chain). The record originates from a study of control samples from healthy donors and cancer patients. TCRdb keeps only in-frame clones here, not all; method: immunoSEQ multiplex PCR. The sample contains 40,000 to 50,000 clones, less than 95% of which appear only once. V was cut by 3 bases and J by 6 bases, with 10 bases left in between. Germline lookup yields CDR1 MNHEY and CDR2 SMNVEV (reference sequence). This CDR3 has 13 amino acids. The receptor was derived from a man aged 55 to 69 in good health. The sequenced material came from blood. The chain links TRBV27 to TRBJ2-3; D might be TRBD2 (6 bases). The CDR3 region is CASSFPLADTQYF. In nucleotides, the CDR3 is TGTGCCAGCAGTTTCCCTCTAGCGGATACGCAGTATTTT.